The T cell receptor (beta chain) described here comes from a study of blood T cells in healthy people across ages. Study-wide results and caveats: Researchers judged that diversity estimates from one million T cells fell short of true values.

Extraction of total RNA produced a minimum of 5 micrograms from each sample. Of note for this clonotype: Antigen specificity is unknown.

Germline loops: CDR1 SGHDN, CDR2 FVKESK. Between the trimmed V and J ends, which lost 2 bases and 0 bases, there was a span of 11 bases. The CDR3 is made up of 15 amino acids. Through a sample-barcoded 5' primer and a J-beta primer mix, a second PCR was run for about 7 to 12 cycles. In TCRdb, the 5' RACE reads were re-called with MiXCR into one record per CDR3 protein. The sample has over 600,000 distinct CDR3 sequences; approximately 60% are singletons. V gene TRBV14 combines with J gene TRBJ2-7; D ambiguous. The source is a man between 40 and 49 years old in good health. Sequencing was performed on blood. The CDR3 is CASSQFARSSYEQYF. The CDR3 DNA reads as TGTGCCAGCAGCCAATTCGCCCGGAGCTCCTACGAGCAGTACTTC.